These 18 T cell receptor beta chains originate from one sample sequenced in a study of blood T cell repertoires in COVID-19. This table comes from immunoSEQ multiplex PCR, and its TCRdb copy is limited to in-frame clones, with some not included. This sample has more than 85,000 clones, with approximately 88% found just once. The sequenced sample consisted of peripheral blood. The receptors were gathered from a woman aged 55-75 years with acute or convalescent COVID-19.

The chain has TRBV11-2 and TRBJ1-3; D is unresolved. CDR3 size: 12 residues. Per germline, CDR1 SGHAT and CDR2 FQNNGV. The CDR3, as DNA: TGTGCGTCAGGTTTCTCTGGAAACACCATATATTTT. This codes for CASGFSGNTIYF.

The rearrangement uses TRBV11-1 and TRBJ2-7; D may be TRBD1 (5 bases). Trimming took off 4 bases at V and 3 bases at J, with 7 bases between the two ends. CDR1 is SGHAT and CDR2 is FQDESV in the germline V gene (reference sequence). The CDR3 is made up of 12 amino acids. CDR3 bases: TGTGCCAGCAGCTCCGACAGCTACGAGCAGTACTTC. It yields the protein CASSSDSYEQYF.

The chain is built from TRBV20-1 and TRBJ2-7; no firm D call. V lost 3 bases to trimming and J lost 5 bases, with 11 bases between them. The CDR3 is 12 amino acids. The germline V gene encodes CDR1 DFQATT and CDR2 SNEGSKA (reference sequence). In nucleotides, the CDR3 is TGCAGTGCTAGTGGTGAAGCAAACGAGCAGTACTTC. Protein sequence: CSASGEANEQYF.

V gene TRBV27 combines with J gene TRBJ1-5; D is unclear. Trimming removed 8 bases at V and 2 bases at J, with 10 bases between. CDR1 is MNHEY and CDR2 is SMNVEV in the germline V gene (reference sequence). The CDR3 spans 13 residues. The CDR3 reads CASWTGGNQPQHF. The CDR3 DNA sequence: TGTGCCAGCTGGACCGGGGGCAATCAGCCCCAGCATTTT.

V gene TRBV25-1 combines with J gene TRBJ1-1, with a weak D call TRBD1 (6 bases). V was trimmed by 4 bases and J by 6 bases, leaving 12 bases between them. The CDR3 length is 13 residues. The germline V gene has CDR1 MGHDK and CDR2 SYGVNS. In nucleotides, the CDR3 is TGTGCCAGCAGTGCCAGGACAGTAGCTGAAGCTTTCTTT. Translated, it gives CASSARTVAEAFF.

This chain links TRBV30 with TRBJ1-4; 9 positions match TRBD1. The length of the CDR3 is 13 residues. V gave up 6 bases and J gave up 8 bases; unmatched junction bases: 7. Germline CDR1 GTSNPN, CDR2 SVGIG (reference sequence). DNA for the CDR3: TGTGCCTGCAACAGGGGGCGCGACGAAAAACTGTTTTTT. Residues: CACNRGRDEKLFF.

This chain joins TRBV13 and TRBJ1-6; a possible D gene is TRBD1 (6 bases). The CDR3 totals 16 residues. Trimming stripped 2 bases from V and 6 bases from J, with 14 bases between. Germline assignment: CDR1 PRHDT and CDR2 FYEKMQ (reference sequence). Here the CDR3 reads CASSLRGAGGNSPLHF. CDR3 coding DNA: TGTGCCAGCAGCTTACGGGGGGCAGGAGGTAATTCACCCCTCCACTTT.

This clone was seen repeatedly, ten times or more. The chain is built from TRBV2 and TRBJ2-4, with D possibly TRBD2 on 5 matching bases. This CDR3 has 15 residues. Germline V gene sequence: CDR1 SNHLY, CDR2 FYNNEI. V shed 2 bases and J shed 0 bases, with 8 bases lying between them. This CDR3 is CASSEFGVAKNIQYF. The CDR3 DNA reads TGTGCCAGCAGTGAATTCGGGGTAGCCAAAAACATTCAGTACTTC.

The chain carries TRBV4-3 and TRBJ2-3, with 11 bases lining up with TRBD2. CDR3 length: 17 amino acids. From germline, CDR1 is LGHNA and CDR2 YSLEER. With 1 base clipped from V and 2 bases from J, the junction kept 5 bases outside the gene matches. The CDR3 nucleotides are TGCGCCAGCAGCCAAGGAGGGGGACTAGCGGTCACAGATACGCAGTATTTT. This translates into CASSQGGGLAVTDTQYF.

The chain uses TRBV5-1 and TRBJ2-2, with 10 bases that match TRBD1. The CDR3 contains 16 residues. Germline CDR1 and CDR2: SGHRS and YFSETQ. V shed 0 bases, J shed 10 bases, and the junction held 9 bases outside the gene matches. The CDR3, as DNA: TGCGCCAGCAGCTTGGGAGACGACAGGGGGCACGCGGAGCTGTTTTTT. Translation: CASSLGDDRGHAELFF. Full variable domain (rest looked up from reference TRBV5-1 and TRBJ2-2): KAGVTQTPRYLIKTRGQQVTLSCSPISGHRSVSWYQQTPGQGLQFLFEYFSETQRNKGNFPGRFSGRQFSNSRSEMNVSTLELGDSALYLCASSLGDDRGHAELFFGEGSRLTVL.

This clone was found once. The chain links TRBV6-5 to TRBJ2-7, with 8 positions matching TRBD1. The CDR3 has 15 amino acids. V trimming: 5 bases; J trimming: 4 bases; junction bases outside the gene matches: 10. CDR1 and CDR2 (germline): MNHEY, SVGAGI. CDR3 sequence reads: CASSQAGGLNYEQYF. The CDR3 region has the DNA TGTGCCAGCAGTCAGGCAGGGGGCTTGAATTACGAGCAGTACTTC.

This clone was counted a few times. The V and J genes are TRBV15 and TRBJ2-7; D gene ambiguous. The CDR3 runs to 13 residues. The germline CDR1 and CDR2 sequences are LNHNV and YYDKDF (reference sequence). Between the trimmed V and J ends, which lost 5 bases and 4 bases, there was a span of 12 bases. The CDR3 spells CATSQESRYEQYF. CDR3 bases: TGTGCCACCAGCCAAGAGAGTCGATACGAGCAGTACTTC.

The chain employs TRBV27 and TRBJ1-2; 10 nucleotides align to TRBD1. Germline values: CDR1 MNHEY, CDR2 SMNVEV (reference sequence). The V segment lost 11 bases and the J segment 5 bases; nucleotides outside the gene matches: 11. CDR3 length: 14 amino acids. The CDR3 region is CAVGWGQGRYGYTF. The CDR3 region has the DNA TGTGCCGTGGGGTGGGGACAGGGGCGGTATGGCTACACCTTC.

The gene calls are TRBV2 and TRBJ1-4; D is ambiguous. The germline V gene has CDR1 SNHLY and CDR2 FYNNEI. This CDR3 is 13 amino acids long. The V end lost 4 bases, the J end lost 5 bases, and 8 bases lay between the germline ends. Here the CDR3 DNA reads TGTGCCAGCAGTGTTATTCGGAATGAAAAACTGTTTTTT. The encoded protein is CASSVIRNEKLFF.

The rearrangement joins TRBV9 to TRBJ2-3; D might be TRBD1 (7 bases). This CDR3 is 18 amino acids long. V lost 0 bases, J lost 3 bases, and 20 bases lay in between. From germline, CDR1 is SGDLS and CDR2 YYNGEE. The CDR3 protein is CASSVALTGQGGTDTQYF. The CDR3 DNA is TGTGCCAGCAGCGTAGCCCTAACGGGGCAGGGGGGTACAGATACGCAGTATTTT.

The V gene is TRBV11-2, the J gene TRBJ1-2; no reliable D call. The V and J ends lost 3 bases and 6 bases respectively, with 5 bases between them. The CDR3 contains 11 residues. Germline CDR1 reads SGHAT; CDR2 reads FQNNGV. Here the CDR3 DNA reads TGTGCCAGCAGCTTCCGGGATGGCTACACCTTC. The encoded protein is CASSFRDGYTF. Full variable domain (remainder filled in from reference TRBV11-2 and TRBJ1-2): EAGVAQSPRYKIIEKRQSVAFWCNPISGHATLYWYQQILGQGPKLLIQFQNNGVVDDSQLPKDRFSAERLKGVDSTLKIQPAKLEDSAVYLCASSFRDGYTFGSGTRLTVV.

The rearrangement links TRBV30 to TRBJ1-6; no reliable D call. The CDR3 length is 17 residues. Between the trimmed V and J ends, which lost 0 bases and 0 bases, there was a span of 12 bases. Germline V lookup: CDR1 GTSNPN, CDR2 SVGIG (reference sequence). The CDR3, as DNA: TGTGCCTGGAGTGTAAATGAGGGAAGCTCCTATAATTCACCCCTCCACTTT. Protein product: CAWSVNEGSSYNSPLHF.

The CDR3 sequence is CATQGPGEQLGLEQFF. In DNA, the CDR3 is TGTGCCACCCAAGGCCCCGGGGAGCAACTTGGGCTTGAGCAGTTCTTC. The chain carries TRBV24-1 and TRBJ2-1; a weak D match, TRBD2 (5 bases). CDR1 and CDR2 (germline): KGHDR, SFDVKD. The V end lost 9 bases, the J end lost 9 bases, and 26 bases lay between the germline ends. The CDR3 is 16 amino acids.